This entry features one TCR beta chain sequence. Antigen specificity is unknown. One end of the junction is discordant with germline, which a read error may explain. Measured with immunoSEQ multiplex PCR; TCRdb has only the in-frame clones, and not every one. This sample has about 2.4 million clones; 90% to 95% occur once, and the top ten carry roughly 0.39%. The sample originates from a study of shared clonotypes between healthy human individuals. Study summary: A couple of women and a few men aged 18 to 49 served as donors.

The CDR3 is 15 amino acids. Germline V gives CDR1 SGHRS, CDR2 YFSETQ. Findings of the study overall: Relative to clonotypes present in all four donors, those not shared had lower generation probabilities.

This TCR was recovered from a man in his late teens or twenties in good health. Some clones in this sample may be carry-over from other donors' samples. What was sequenced was naive CD4+ T cells from PBMCs. Described subset: CD45RA+ positively selected. V is TRBV5-1 and J is TRBJ1-6; D is ambiguous. The CDR3 sequence is CASSFGRSYNSPLHF. DNA of the CDR3: TGTGCCAGCAGCTTTGGGCGGAGCTATAATTCACCCCTCCACTTT. Using reference TRBV5-1 and TRBJ1-6 for the parts outside the CDR3, the full variable domain is KAGVTQTPRYLIKTRGQQVTLSCSPISGHRSVSWYQQTPGQGLQFLFEYFSETQRNKGNFPGRFSGRQFSNSRSEMNVSTLELGDSALYLCASSFGRSYNSPLHFGNGTRLTVT.